The entry below describes one T cell receptor beta chain. These data are taken from a study of shared clonotypes between healthy human individuals. Produced via immunoSEQ multiplex PCR; TCRdb's table is partial and in-frame only. The sample shows approximately 2,300,000 clones, around 92% of them seen only once. CDR1 SGHRS and CDR2 YFSETQ come from the germline V gene. The CDR3 runs to 13 residues. V dropped 0 bases and J dropped 3 bases, with 6 bases sitting between them. The chain is built from TRBV5-1 and TRBJ2-5; no clear D gene. This clonotype was sampled from a man between 18 and 29 years old in good health. Some clones in this sample may be carry-over from other donors' samples. Material: naive CD4+ T cells from PBMCs. The subset was: CD45RA+ positively selected. The CDR3 sequence: CASSLESKETQYF. The CDR3 DNA reads TGCGCCAGCAGCTTGGAATCAAAAGAGACCCAGTACTTC.